The rows below give T cell receptor beta chains drawn from one sample of a study of T cells after yellow fever vaccination. TCRdb called the 5' RACE reads again in MiXCR, with one record for every CDR3 protein. This sample has 200,000 to 300,000 distinct CDR3 sequences, with over 10% found just once. The specimen was CD4+ T cells sorted from PBMCs, collected 45 days after the yellow fever booster vaccination. All receptors derive from a man aged 25-40 years who received the YFV17D yellow fever vaccine. Each CDR3 is given with its conserved first and last residue. A D gene is named only where the DNA matches it firmly. Rows may omit the clone size; those that give it use once, few, many or a size class.

d_gene	abundance	v_gene	j_gene	CDR3aa	CDR3nt
NA	NA	TRBV10-2	TRBJ2-7	CASSERTISSYEQYF	TGCGCCAGCAGTGAGAGGACGATTAGCTCCTACGAGCAGTACTTC
NA	few	TRBV6-1	TRBJ1-5	CASRPRVYSNQPQHF	TGTGCCAGCAGACCCAGGGTCTATAGCAATCAGCCCCAGCATTTT
NA	NA	TRBV4-3	TRBJ2-2	CASSPGPLGAGELFF	TGCGCCAGCAGCCCCGGACCACTAGGAGCCGGGGAGCTGTTTTTT
NA	NA	TRBV28	TRBJ2-1	CASSENIDEQFF	TGTGCCAGCAGTGAGAATATCGATGAGCAGTTCTTC
NA	many	TRBV3-1	TRBJ2-1	CASSQVLRTRSSYNEQFF	TGTGCCAGCAGCCAAGTACTGCGGACTCGGAGCTCCTACAATGAGCAGTTCTTC
NA	NA	TRBV10-3	TRBJ2-7	CAISESGVPYEQYF	TGTGCCATCAGTGAGTCAGGGGTACCCTACGAGCAGTACTTC
TRBD1	few	TRBV28	TRBJ1-4	CASSLTGGDEKLFF	TGTGCCAGCAGTCTGACAGGGGGAGATGAAAAACTGTTTTTT
TRBD2	few	TRBV6-1	TRBJ2-3	CASSGGTSGFTDTQYF	TGTGCCAGCAGTGGGGGGACTAGCGGCTTCACAGATACGCAGTATTTT
NA	NA	TRBV20-1	TRBJ1-3	CSAVYRSSGNTIYF	TGCAGTGCTGTATACAGAAGCTCTGGAAACACCATATATTTT
NA	few	TRBV2	TRBJ2-1	CASTPLALQFF	TGTGCCAGCACCCCCCTGGCTCTGCAGTTCTTC
NA	many	TRBV7-2	TRBJ1-1	CASSLLSDWNTEAFF	TGTGCCAGCAGCCTCCTTAGCGACTGGAACACTGAAGCTTTCTTT
NA	few	TRBV7-2	TRBJ2-7	CASSSFSYEQYF	TGTGCCAGCAGCTCGTTCTCCTACGAGCAGTACTTC
TRBD2	few	TRBV20-1	TRBJ2-1	CSAWHGLGANEQFF	TGCAGTGCTTGGCATGGACTAGGGGCAAATGAGCAGTTCTTC
TRBD2	many	TRBV20-1	TRBJ2-1	CSAVPSGRAVNEQFF	TGCAGTGCAGTACCTAGCGGGAGGGCCGTCAATGAGCAGTTCTTC
TRBD1	NA	TRBV5-1	TRBJ1-5	CASSPSQGVGQPQHF	TGCGCCAGCAGCCCCTCCCAGGGGGTAGGTCAGCCCCAGCATTTT
NA	NA	TRBV18	TRBJ2-4	CASSPALGKNIQYF	TGTGCCAGCTCACCCGCTTTAGGGAAAAACATTCAGTACTTC
NA	NA	TRBV7-2	TRBJ1-5	CASSLGWGAPQHF	TGTGCCAGCAGCTTAGGTTGGGGGGCGCCCCAGCATTTT
NA	NA	TRBV11-2	TRBJ2-1	CASSPGTQIQFF	TGTGCCAGCAGCCCTGGGACTCAGATACAGTTCTTC
NA	few	TRBV28	TRBJ1-5	CASKGGSNQPQHF	TGTGCCAGCAAAGGGGGGAGCAATCAGCCCCAGCATTTT
NA	many	TRBV28	TRBJ2-7	CASSFQGYEQYF	TGTGCCAGCAGTTTCCAGGGCTACGAGCAGTACTTC
NA	NA	TRBV5-1	TRBJ2-5	CASSLFVGGTDF	TGCGCCAGCAGCTTGTTTGTGGGGGGAACGGACTTC
TRBD2	NA	TRBV19	TRBJ2-7	CASSRGGSTYEQYF	TGTGCCAGTAGTAGGGGCGGGAGTACCTACGAGCAGTACTTC
NA	few	TRBV12-3/TRBV12-4	TRBJ2-7	CASRPDSSYEQYF	TGTGCCAGCAGACCAGACTCGTCCTACGAGCAGTACTTC
NA	NA	TRBV5-1	TRBJ2-7	CASSLLSSYEQYF	TGCGCCAGCAGTCTCTTGTCGTCCTACGAGCAGTACTTC
TRBD2	few	TRBV4-2	TRBJ2-5	CASSLYSGRAETQYF	TGTGCCAGCAGCCTTTATAGCGGGAGGGCCGAGACCCAGTACTTC
TRBD1	few	TRBV5-6	TRBJ2-5	CASSLAMLRTGERETQYF	TGTGCCAGCAGCTTGGCCATGTTGAGGACAGGGGAGAGAGAGACCCAGTACTTC
NA	NA	TRBV7-2	TRBJ1-2	CASSFAQTNGYTF	TGTGCCAGCAGCTTTGCGCAAACCAATGGCTACACCTTC
TRBD2	NA	TRBV6-2/TRBV6-3	TRBJ2-3	CASSHGGAGGLAGSTDTQYF	TGTGCCAGCAGCCACGGTGGGGCGGGAGGACTAGCGGGAAGCACAGATACGCAGTATTTT
NA	NA	TRBV27	TRBJ2-3	CASSLSVRDTQYF	TGTGCCAGCAGTTTATCTGTCCGAGATACGCAGTATTTT
NA	few	TRBV7-2	TRBJ2-7	CASSLIGRGLYEQYF	TGTGCCAGCAGCTTAATAGGACGAGGGTTATACGAGCAGTACTTC
NA	few	TRBV20-1	TRBJ1-4	CSAPEQEREKLFF	TGCAGTGCCCCAGAACAGGAGCGGGAAAAACTGTTTTTT
TRBD1	NA	TRBV5-4	TRBJ1-1	CASNIQGAKTEAFF	TGTGCCAGCAACATACAGGGGGCCAAAACTGAAGCTTTCTTT
NA	few	TRBV4-3	TRBJ2-7	CASSQEGQALYEQYF	TGCGCCAGCAGCCAAGAGGGCCAGGCTCTTTACGAGCAGTACTTC